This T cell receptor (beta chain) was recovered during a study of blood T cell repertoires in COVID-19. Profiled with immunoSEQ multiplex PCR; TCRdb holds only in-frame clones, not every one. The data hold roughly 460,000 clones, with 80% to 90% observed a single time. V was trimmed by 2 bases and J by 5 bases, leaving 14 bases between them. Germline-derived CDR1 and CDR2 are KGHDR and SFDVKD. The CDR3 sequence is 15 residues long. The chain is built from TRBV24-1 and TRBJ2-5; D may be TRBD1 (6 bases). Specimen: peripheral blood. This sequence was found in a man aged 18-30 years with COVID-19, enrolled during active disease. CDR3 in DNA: TGTGCCACCAGTGATTCGGACAGCCTAAGGGAGACCCAGTACTTC. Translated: CATSDSDSLRETQYF.